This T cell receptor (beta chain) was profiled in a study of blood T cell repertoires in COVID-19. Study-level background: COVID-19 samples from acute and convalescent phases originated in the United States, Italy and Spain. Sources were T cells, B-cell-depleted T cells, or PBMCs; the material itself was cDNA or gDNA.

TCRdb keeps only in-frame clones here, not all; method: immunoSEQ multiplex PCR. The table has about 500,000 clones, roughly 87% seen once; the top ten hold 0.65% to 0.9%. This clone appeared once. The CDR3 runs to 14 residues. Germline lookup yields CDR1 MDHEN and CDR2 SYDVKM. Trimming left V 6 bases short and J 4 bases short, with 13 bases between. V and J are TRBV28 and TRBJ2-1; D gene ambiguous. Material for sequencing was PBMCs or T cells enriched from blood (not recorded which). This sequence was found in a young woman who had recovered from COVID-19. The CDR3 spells CASSHREFYNEQFF. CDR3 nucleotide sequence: TGTGCCAGCAGCCACAGAGAATTTTACAATGAGCAGTTCTTC.